This T cell receptor beta chain was sequenced in a study of long-term antiretroviral therapy in people with HIV. Version v3.0 of the immunoSEQ assay ran at survey level. Sequenced by immunoSEQ multiplex PCR; TCRdb stores in-frame clones only, minus some. Of around 30,000 clones detected, roughly 96% appear once; the ten largest clones hold 7% to 8.5%. J gave up 6 bases and V 3 bases, and 13 bases lay outside the gene matches. Germline-derived CDR1 and CDR2 are MGHRA and YSYEKL. The CDR3 spans 19 residues. The sequencing used unsorted PBMCs, collected 5.3 years after starting antiretroviral therapy. The rearrangement links TRBV4-1 to TRBJ2-3; 15 bases match TRBD2. This TCR came from a young man with HIV. The CDR3 here is CASSHPPNLGLAGGDTQYF. In DNA form, the CDR3 reads TGCGCCAGCAGCCACCCCCCGAACTTAGGACTAGCGGGAGGGGATACGCAGTATTTT.